This T cell receptor (beta chain) appears in the sequencing data of a study of blood T cell repertoires in COVID-19. Overall study: In each case, the material was cDNA or gDNA derived from T cells, B-cell-depleted T cells, or PBMCs.

The assay was immunoSEQ multiplex PCR, and TCRdb's table has in-frame clones only and misses some. This table has about 53,000 clones, roughly 89% appearing once. The junction had 13 bases not matched to a gene; V was cut back by 5 bases and J by 0 bases. The CDR3 runs 18 residues. Germline V lookup: CDR1 SGHTA, CDR2 FQGTGA. This receptor was identified in a man aged 55 to 70 with active COVID-19. This chain joins TRBV7-3 and TRBJ2-3; 8 bases match TRBD2. Sequencing input: peripheral blood. CDR3: CASSPGAGVAGSTDTQYF. In DNA, the CDR3 is TGTGCCAGCAGCCCAGGGGCAGGGGTAGCGGGAAGCACAGATACGCAGTATTTT.